This is a list of T cell receptor beta chains from one sample in a study of technical replicates of blood from several donors. The protocol was immunoSEQ multiplex PCR, while the TCRdb copy is restricted to in-frame clones and leaves out a portion. Of more than 75,000 clones in the sample, just over 85% were seen once. The sequencing input was PBMCs. The receptors shown here come from a human donor in good health. Some clones in this sample may be carry-over from other donors' samples. CDR3s include the opening cysteine and the closing phenylalanine or tryptophan. D genes are given only for firm matches. Clone size is not always given. Where it is, it says once, few, many or a class for expanded clones.

clone size	D gene	V gene	J gene	CDR3 DNA	CDR3 protein
NA	TRBD1	TRBV25-1	TRBJ2-7	TGTGCCAGTCTGACAGGGACGTACGAGCAGTACTTC	CASLTGTYEQYF
few	TRBD2	TRBV4-2	TRBJ2-1	TGTGCCAGCAGCCAATCGTGGGGCGGGGGGGCTTACAATGAGCAGTTCTTC	CASSQSWGGGAYNEQFF
NA	TRBD2	TRBV4-2	TRBJ2-5	TGTGCCAGCAGCCAAGATGGGGATAGCGGGTCGGAGACCCAGTACTTC	CASSQDGDSGSETQYF
NA	NA	TRBV11-2	TRBJ2-7	TGTGCCAGCAGCTTAACAGGGTACTCCTACGAGCAGTACTTC	CASSLTGYSYEQYF
NA	NA	TRBV6-5	TRBJ2-1	TGTGCCAGCAGTTACTATTTGGGAGAGGGTGAGCAGTTCTTC	CASSYYLGEGEQFF
NA	TRBD2	TRBV11-1	TRBJ2-1	TGTGCCAGCAGCTTATCTGGCGGGAGAACCTACAATGAGCAGTTCTTC	CASSLSGGRTYNEQFF
NA	TRBD1	TRBV29-1	TRBJ2-1	TGCAGCGTTGATCCCGTCATTCAGGGGGCCGAATCCTACAATGAGCAGTTCTTC	CSVDPVIQGAESYNEQFF
NA	NA	TRBV7-8	TRBJ2-7	TGTGCCAGCAGCACCATCCGCGGGGCCGGACGGGACGAGCAGTACTTC	CASSTIRGAGRDEQYF
NA	NA	TRBV30	TRBJ2-1	TGTGCCTGGAGACCCTACAGGAATGAGCAGTTCTTC	CAWRPYRNEQFF
NA	TRBD1	TRBV5-4	TRBJ2-7	TGTGCCAGCAGCTTCCGGGACAGGGGGCGGGAGCAGTACTTC	CASSFRDRGREQYF
NA	TRBD2	TRBV7-2	TRBJ2-7	TGTGCCAGCAGCTTAGCGGGGACTAGCGGTTCCTACGAGCAGTACTTC	CASSLAGTSGSYEQYF
NA	NA	TRBV30	TRBJ1-5	TGTGCCTGGACATCCGGGGATAGCAATCAGCCCCAGCATTTT	CAWTSGDSNQPQHF
NA	TRBD2	TRBV2	TRBJ2-5	TGTGCCAGCGGAAAACTAGCGGGACTCCGGGAGACCCAGTACTTC	CASGKLAGLRETQYF
NA	TRBD1	TRBV5-4	TRBJ2-6	TGTGCCAGCAGCGGGACAGGGGGCTCCGGGGCCAACGTCCTGACTTTC	CASSGTGGSGANVLTF
NA	NA	TRBV5-1	TRBJ1-1	TGCGCCAGCAGCTTGGTAGGTAGCGGCACTGAAGCTTTCTTT	CASSLVGSGTEAFF
NA	TRBD1	TRBV19	TRBJ1-2	TGTGCCAGTAGGCCATCGGACAGGTTTATTGGCTACACCTTC	CASRPSDRFIGYTF
NA	NA	TRBV5-1	TRBJ1-1	TGCGCCAGCAGCTTGGACAGCCTGAACACTGAAGCTTTCTTT	CASSLDSLNTEAFF
NA	NA	TRBV6-1	TRBJ1-2	TGTGCCAGCAGTGAAAGGGGGAACCACTTTTTAGCTAACTATGGCTACACCTTC	CASSERGNHFLANYGYTF
NA	NA	TRBV19	TRBJ1-6	TGTGCCAGTAGTATTGGAGGGGACAATTCACCCCTCCACTTT	CASSIGGDNSPLHF
once	TRBD1	TRBV6-6	TRBJ2-7	TGTGCCAGCAGCCTCAGACAGGGGGCAATCGAGCAGTACTTC	CASSLRQGAIEQYF
NA	NA	TRBV11-1	TRBJ1-2	TGTGCCAGCAGCCCCGTGGGGCCCGGCTTTGGCTACACCTTC	CASSPVGPGFGYTF
once	TRBD1	TRBV5-4	TRBJ1-4	TGTGCCAGCAGCCAGACAGGGGGAAATGAAAAACTGTTTTTT	CASSQTGGNEKLFF
NA	TRBD2	TRBV7-2	TRBJ2-5	TGTGCCAGCACTCGGACTAGCGGGTCGGGCGCCCAGTACTTC	CASTRTSGSGAQYF
NA	NA	TRBV6-1	TRBJ2-5	TGTGCCAGCAGTGAGGGTTTTAGTAGCCTCTCCCCCGAGACCCAGTACTTC	CASSEGFSSLSPETQYF
NA	TRBD1	TRBV9	TRBJ1-2	TGTGCCAGCAGCGTAGGACAGGGGGACTATGGCTACACCTTC	CASSVGQGDYGYTF
NA	NA	TRBV6-5	TRBJ2-7	TGTGCCTCCCGACCCCGCGCTAGCGAAGGATACGAGCAGTACTTC	CASRPRASEGYEQYF
NA	NA	TRBV10-2	TRBJ1-5	TGCGCCAGCAGTGAGGAGGGCCTCGGGTGGCCCCAGCATTTT	CASSEEGLGWPQHF
once	TRBD2	TRBV15	TRBJ2-1	TGTGCCACCAGAACAGAAACCGGGACTAGCTACAATGAGCAGTTCTTC	CATRTETGTSYNEQFF
NA	TRBD2	TRBV4-1	TRBJ2-3	TGCGCCAGCAGCCAAGGTCCTAGCGGGAGGGCCTGGGGAGATACGCAGTATTTT	CASSQGPSGRAWGDTQYF
NA	TRBD2	TRBV30	TRBJ2-1	TGTGCCTGGAGTCGGGGGGAGGGATTTTACAATGAGCAGTTCTTC	CAWSRGEGFYNEQFF
NA	TRBD2	TRBV4-3	TRBJ2-7	TGCGCCAGCAGCCAAGCATGGCGGACTAGAGGCGAGCAGTACTTC	CASSQAWRTRGEQYF
NA	TRBD1	TRBV2	TRBJ1-6	TGTGCCAGCACCAGGGGGGCCACGTCCTATAATTCACCCCTCCACTTT	CASTRGATSYNSPLHF
NA	NA	TRBV2	TRBJ2-3	TGTGCCAGCAGTCCGGGACTCAGCACAGATACGCAGTATTTT	CASSPGLSTDTQYF
NA	TRBD2	TRBV29-1	TRBJ2-1	TGCAGCGGGTCGACTAGCGCATACAATGAGCAGTTCTTC	CSGSTSAYNEQFF
NA	NA	TRBV19	TRBJ2-5	TGTGCCAGTAACGGGGGTGGCGCCCTAGAGACCCAGTACTTC	CASNGGGALETQYF
NA	TRBD2	TRBV5-6	TRBJ2-7	TGTGCCAGCAGCCGGCGGGGGGCGTCCTACGAGCAGTACTTC	CASSRRGASYEQYF